This TCR beta chain was recovered during a study of blood T cells in healthy people across ages. As concerns this clonotype: What it recognizes is unknown.

Using a J-beta primer mix together with a sample-barcoded 5' primer, a second PCR was run for about 6 to 12 cycles. TCRdb processed the 5' RACE reads anew with MiXCR; each CDR3 protein has one entry. This table holds about 930,000 distinct CDR3 sequences, roughly 29% found once. General study findings and limits: Aged donors had fewer naive CD4+ cells and lower diversity than long-lived donors.

Trimming took 3 bases from V and 5 from J, leaving 16 bases between them. The length of the CDR3 is 15 residues. Germline V gene data show CDR1 as SEHNR and CDR2 as FQNEAQ (reference sequence). The same specimen was also included in a second study, on T cells of mothers and their children. Per that study: Three healthy Caucasian mothers and their six children were the donors. RNA extracted was entirely used for cDNA synthesis, roughly 1.6 ug per 15 ul. Sequencing got over 9.5 million TCR beta CDR3 reads from each mother and roughly 3 million from each child.

Material for sequencing was blood. The clonotype comes from a middle-aged woman in good health. The V gene is TRBV7-9, the J gene TRBJ1-1, with TRBD1 as a possible D gene (6 bases). In DNA, the CDR3 is TGTGCCAGCAGCTTGGTATCAGGGGCGAGGACTGAAGCTTTCTTT. The encoded protein is CASSLVSGARTEAFF. Variable domain in full (rest from reference TRBV7-9 and TRBJ1-1): DTGVSQNPRHKITKRGQNVTFRCDPISEHNRLYWYRQTLGQGPEFLTYFQNEAQLEKSRLLSDRFSAERPKGSFSTLEIQRTEQGDSAMYLCASSLVSGARTEAFFGQGTRLTVV.